This T cell receptor (beta chain) was obtained from a study of identical twins. Germline V lookup: CDR1 MNHEY, CDR2 SMNVEV (reference sequence). The junction had 6 bases not matched to a gene; V was cut back by 7 bases and J by 3 bases. The CDR3 spans 14 residues. With template switching, a universal primer site was added, and the cDNA carried unique molecular identifiers. TCRdb called the 5' RACE reads again in MiXCR, with one record for every CDR3 protein. Here the sample spans roughly 500,000 distinct CDR3 sequences, 20% to 25% being singletons. This clonotype was recorded only once. This sample also appeared in a second study, on T cells expressing NK-cell markers.

The sample was CD4+ T cells sorted from blood. This receptor was obtained from a woman under 30 in good health. The chain has TRBV27 and TRBJ2-1; 7 bases line up with TRBD2. The CDR3 DNA follows: TGTGCCAGCATGGGAGGGCGGGTCTACAATGAGCAGTTCTTC. Encoded protein: CASMGGRVYNEQFF.